The T cell receptor (beta chain) described here comes from a study of blood T cell repertoires in COVID-19. As for the study in general: The origin of the acute and convalescent COVID-19 samples was the United States, Italy and Spain.

In the authors' workflow: Amplification from reference gene primers served as the basis for estimated nucleated cell counts. Profiling relied on immunoSEQ multiplex PCR, and the TCRdb table lists in-frame clones only, not all of them. That table gives V, J and clone size, and the DNA gave D and trimming. The sample records 160,000 or so clones, roughly 82% being singletons. The V gene end was trimmed by 5 bases and the J gene end by 6 bases; junction bases not matched to a gene: 6. The CDR3 extends over 13 amino acids. The sequence was collected from a woman aged 50 to 60 with acute or convalescent COVID-19. The sequenced sample was peripheral blood. The chain combines TRBV12-3 or TRBV12-4 with TRBJ1-2, with 7 positions matching TRBD1. CDR3 protein: CASSPNRGDGYTF. DNA for the CDR3: TGTGCCAGCAGTCCTAACAGGGGAGATGGCTACACCTTC.